These 20 T cell receptor beta chains share one sample of origin, sequenced in a study of blood T cell repertoires in COVID-19. Some clones are missing from TCRdb's copy, which holds only in-frame ones; the method was immunoSEQ multiplex PCR. The sample gives 200,000 to 250,000 clones, 86% of which show up once; roughly 5.2% is in the top ten. Input material: peripheral blood. The receptors come from a woman over 75 with COVID-19, enrolled during active disease.

The CDR3 DNA sequence: TGTGCCAGCTGTCAAAGCGGACAGGGAGGCGAGCAGTACGTC. This gives the protein CASCQSGQGGEQYV. V gene TRBV28 combines with J gene TRBJ2-7, with TRBD1 identical over 8 bases. Trimming at V came to 8 bases and at J to 6 bases, leaving 12 bases not matched to a gene. The germline V gene encodes CDR1 MDHEN and CDR2 SYDVKM. The CDR3 extends over 14 amino acids.

The chain employs TRBV29-1 and TRBJ2-5, with D possibly TRBD2 on 6 matching bases. CDR1 is SQVTM and CDR2 is ANQGSEA in the germline V gene. The CDR3 covers 13 residues. V lost 1 base and J 4 bases, leaving 10 bases between the germline ends. CDR3 residues: CSVEVGGLETQYF. DNA of the CDR3: TGCAGCGTTGAAGTTGGAGGGTTAGAGACCCAGTACTTC.

In the case of this clone: Other nucleotide sequences in the sample specify the same CDR3. The V and J genes are TRBV19 and TRBJ1-1; perhaps TRBD1 as D (5 bases). The V gene lost 3 bases and the J gene lost 4 bases, with 9 bases spanning the gap. CDR1 is LNHDA and CDR2 is SQIVND in the germline V gene (reference sequence). The CDR3 runs to 13 residues. The CDR3 DNA follows: TGTGCCAGTAGTATTCCCGGGGGCACTGAAGCTTTCTTT. This sequence encodes CASSIPGGTEAFF.

The chain is built from TRBV5-5 and TRBJ2-3, with no clear D. V lost 6 bases to trimming and J lost 1 base, with 12 bases between them. Germline values: CDR1 SGHKS, CDR2 YYEKEE (reference sequence). CDR3 size: 14 residues. This CDR3 is CASKSTQGTDTQYF. In DNA form, the CDR3 reads TGTGCCAGCAAGTCCACTCAGGGCACAGATACGCAGTATTTT.

The genes are TRBV27 and TRBJ2-6; D is possibly TRBD2 (5 bases). CDR3 length: 16 residues. Germline CDR1 reads MNHEY; CDR2 reads SMNVEV (reference sequence). With 7 bases removed from V and 1 base from J, the gap between germline ends came to 14 bases. The CDR3 nucleotides read TGTGCCAGCACCTCCCTAACGGGATCTGGGGCCAACGTCCTGACTTTC. Its translation is CASTSLTGSGANVLTF.

The rearrangement links TRBV2 to TRBJ2-7; 16 positions match TRBD2. The V segment lost 3 bases and the J segment 3 bases; nucleotides outside the gene matches: 5. CDR1 is SNHLY and CDR2 is FYNNEI in the germline V gene. The CDR3 is made up of 17 amino acids. The CDR3 coding sequence is TGTGCCAGCAGTGAGGGACTAGCGGGGGGGCGGTACTACGAGCAGTACTTC. This encodes CASSEGLAGGRYYEQYF.

V and J are TRBV6-5 and TRBJ1-1, with D perhaps matching TRBD1 (6 bases). The CDR3 has 15 residues. Between the trimmed V and J ends, which lost 7 bases and 1 base, there was a span of 16 bases. Germline CDR1 reads MNHEY; CDR2 reads SVGAGI. The CDR3 DNA follows: TGTGCCAGCACCCCCCGCGACAGGCGGAACACTGAAGCTTTCTTT. Protein product: CASTPRDRRNTEAFF.

J is TRBJ1-1 and V is TRBV19; D is unresolved. Trimming took 5 bases from V and 3 from J, leaving 10 bases between them. Germline assignment: CDR1 LNHDA and CDR2 SQIVND (reference sequence). CDR3 length: 13 amino acids. Written as DNA, the CDR3 is TGTGCCAGTAGTGCCAATAAGCACACTGAAGCTTTCTTT. Its translation is CASSANKHTEAFF.

The CDR3 loop is CAWSFSYEQYV. The CDR3 bases are TGTGCCTGGAGCTTCTCCTACGAGCAGTACGTC. This chain uses TRBV30 with TRBJ2-7; D unresolved. The CDR3 loop spans 11 amino acids. Looked up from germline, CDR1 is GTSNPN and CDR2 is SVGIG (reference sequence). The V end lost 3 bases, the J end lost 0 bases, and 3 bases lay between the germline ends.

The chain carries TRBV29-1 and TRBJ1-2; 8 nucleotides match TRBD1. CDR1 is SQVTM, CDR2 ANQGSEA, per germline. Unmatched junction bases numbered 8, after V lost 5 bases and J lost 0 bases. The CDR3 is 15 amino acids. The CDR3 sequence: CSVSVTGDANYGYTF. As DNA, the CDR3 is TGCAGCGTTTCTGTGACAGGGGACGCTAACTATGGCTACACCTTC.

The chain recombines TRBV9 with TRBJ1-6; no clear D. This CDR3 contains 14 residues. CDR1 SGDLS and CDR2 YYNGEE come from the germline V gene. V lost 2 bases to trimming and J lost 5 bases, with 8 bases between them. CDR3 loop: CASSVIADNSPLHF. CDR3 sequence (DNA): TGTGCCAGCAGCGTTATAGCGGATAATTCACCCCTCCACTTT.

The V gene is TRBV4-1, the J gene TRBJ2-3, with 8 bases lining up with TRBD2. Germline values: CDR1 MGHRA, CDR2 YSYEKL. V lost 0 bases to trimming and J lost 11 bases; unmatched junction nucleotides: 4. This CDR3 is built from 13 residues. The CDR3 sequence is CASSQDPSGGQYF. In DNA, the CDR3 is TGCGCCAGCAGCCAAGATCCCAGCGGGGGGCAGTATTTT.

This clone was recorded once. The chain joins TRBV9 to TRBJ2-1; 7 bases match TRBD2. V trimming: 3 bases; J trimming: 9 bases; junction bases outside the gene matches: 18. The CDR3 spans 17 residues. Germline V gene lookup returns CDR1 SGDLS and CDR2 YYNGEE. This chain's CDR3 is CASSARGGTIYPVEQFF. The CDR3 DNA follows: TGTGCCAGCAGCGCGAGGGGCGGGACTATCTACCCAGTTGAGCAGTTCTTC.

The chain links TRBV2 to TRBJ1-1; 7 bases fit TRBD1. Germline trimming cut 4 bases from V and 0 bases from J; bases unmatched to any gene: 5. This CDR3 has 15 residues. Germline lookup yields CDR1 SNHLY and CDR2 FYNNEI. For the CDR3, the DNA is TGTGCCAGCAGTGGGGACAGTCTGCTGAACACTGAAGCTTTCTTT. It codes for CASSGDSLLNTEAFF. Using reference TRBV2 and TRBJ1-1 for the parts outside the CDR3, the full variable domain is EPEVTQTPSHQVTQMGQEVILRCVPISNHLYFYWYRQILGQKVEFLVSFYNNEISEKSEIFDDQFSVERPDGSNFTLKIRSTKLEDSAMYFCASSGDSLLNTEAFFGQGTRLTVV.

The chain uses TRBV5-4 and TRBJ2-2; D is uncertain. Trimming pared 4 bases from V and 0 bases from J, leaving 10 bases between. This CDR3 contains 15 residues. Germline loops: CDR1 SGHNT, CDR2 YYREEE (reference sequence). The CDR3 DNA follows: TGTGCCAGCAGCGACTCCCGGGCGAACACCGGGGAGCTGTTTTTT. Encoded protein: CASSDSRANTGELFF.

The chain employs TRBV6-6 and TRBJ2-3; no reliable D call. Germline assignment: CDR1 MNHNY and CDR2 SVGAGI (reference sequence). CDR3 length equals 14 residues. Trimming left V 4 bases short and J 3 bases short, with 11 bases between. CDR3: CASSSSSRTDTQYF. The CDR3 DNA reads TGTGCCAGCAGTTCAAGTAGCCGGACAGATACGCAGTATTTT.

The chain couples TRBV6-6 to TRBJ1-3; maybe TRBD1 (6 bases). The CDR3 is 16 residues long. V was cut by 2 bases and J by 3 bases, with 14 bases left in between. The V gene's germline CDR1 is MNHNY and CDR2 SVGAGI (reference sequence). The CDR3 coding sequence is TGTGCCAGCAGTTACACACAGGGTTCTAGTGGAAACACCATATATTTT. Protein: CASSYTQGSSGNTIYF.

This chain joins TRBV27 and TRBJ1-2, with a weak D call TRBD1 (5 bases). The CDR3 contains 15 residues. Trimming pared 3 bases from V and 0 bases from J, leaving 11 bases between. The germline gives CDR1 MNHEY, CDR2 SMNVEV (reference sequence). Here the CDR3 reads CASSFDQGTNYGYTF. The CDR3 nucleotides read TGTGCCAGCAGTTTCGACCAGGGAACTAACTATGGCTACACCTTC.

V and J are TRBV11-2 and TRBJ2-5; the match to TRBD1 covers 9 bases. Germline V gives CDR1 SGHAT, CDR2 FQNNGV. The ends lost 5 bases at V and 5 bases at J; junction bases unmatched: 12. CDR3 length: 16 residues. The CDR3 nucleotides are TGTGCCAGCAGCACGGGACAGGGTCCCCCAGGGGAGACCCAGTACTTC. Translating gives CASSTGQGPPGETQYF.

The chain joins TRBV5-5 to TRBJ1-1; D not resolved. The CDR3 is made up of 12 amino acids. V lost 4 bases, J lost 1 base, and 5 bases lay in between. Germline V gene sequence: CDR1 SGHKS, CDR2 YYEKEE (reference sequence). The CDR3 DNA follows: TGTGCCAGCAGCCTATCGAACACTGAAGCTTTCTTT. Its protein is CASSLSNTEAFF. The variable domain in full, completed from reference TRBV5-5 and TRBJ1-1, reads DAGVTQSPTHLIKTRGQQVTLRCSPISGHKSVSWYQQVLGQGPQFIFQYYEKEERGRGNFPDRFSARQFPNYSSELNVNALLLGDSALYLCASSLSNTEAFFGQGTRLTVV.